One sample yielded the 27 T cell receptor beta chains listed below, sequenced in a study of blood T cell repertoires in COVID-19. Libraries were prepared by immunoSEQ multiplex PCR; TCRdb keeps only in-frame clonotypes and omits some of them. Among approximately 190,000 clones, about 86% were seen once, and the ten largest hold approximately 15%. The material sequenced was peripheral blood. These receptors were collected from a man aged 25-45 years with active or convalescent COVID-19.

The chain recombines TRBV5-1 with TRBJ2-7; 8 bases align to TRBD2. With 0 bases clipped from V and 1 base from J, the junction kept 9 bases outside the gene matches. Looked up from germline, CDR1 is SGHRS and CDR2 is YFSETQ. The CDR3 is 17 residues long. CDR3 loop: CASSLVPSGPTSYEQYF. CDR3 in DNA: TGCGCCAGCAGCTTGGTTCCTAGCGGGCCTACATCCTACGAGCAGTACTTC. Variable domain in full (rest from reference TRBV5-1 and TRBJ2-7): KAGVTQTPRYLIKTRGQQVTLSCSPISGHRSVSWYQQTPGQGLQFLFEYFSETQRNKGNFPGRFSGRQFSNSRSEMNVSTLELGDSALYLCASSLVPSGPTSYEQYFGPGTRLTVT.

The chain is built from TRBV7-9 and TRBJ2-7, with TRBD1 matching over 9 bases. This CDR3 region has 18 residues. CDR1 is SEHNR and CDR2 is FQNEAQ in the germline V gene (reference sequence). The V gene end was trimmed by 5 bases and the J gene end by 2 bases; junction bases not matched to a gene: 16. CDR3 residues: CASSGTGQGQGRPYEQYF. The CDR3 nucleotides read TGTGCCAGCAGCGGAACCGGACAGGGGCAGGGCAGGCCCTACGAGCAGTACTTC.

The chain employs TRBV6-5 and TRBJ2-7; D perhaps matches TRBD2 (5 bases). The V gene lost 6 bases and the J gene lost 7 bases, with 16 bases spanning the gap. Germline-derived CDR1 and CDR2 are MNHEY and SVGAGI. The CDR3 sequence is 13 residues long. Here the CDR3 reads CASRRRDRGEQYV. As DNA, the CDR3 is TGTGCCAGCAGGCGCCGGGATAGAGGGGAGCAGTACGTC.

This chain joins TRBV5-1 and TRBJ1-1; D unresolved. The V end lost 0 bases, the J end lost 6 bases, and 21 bases lay between the germline ends. From germline, CDR1 is SGHRS and CDR2 YFSETQ. The CDR3 length is 17 residues. CDR3 nucleotide sequence: TGCGCCAGCAGCTTGGATCCGTATGGTCCTCCGGGATCTGAAGCTTTCTTT. Translation: CASSLDPYGPPGSEAFF.

J is TRBJ2-7 and V is TRBV29-1, with D possibly TRBD2 on 6 matching bases. CDR3 size: 12 residues. V was pared by 4 bases and J by 2 bases, with 9 bases between. Germline values: CDR1 SQVTM, CDR2 ANQGSEA. The CDR3 region is CSVAGGPYEQYF. The CDR3 bases are TGCAGCGTTGCCGGGGGACCCTACGAGCAGTACTTC.

This chain uses TRBV7-9 with TRBJ2-3, with D perhaps TRBD2 (6 bases). Germline CDR1 is SEHNR and CDR2 is FQNEAQ (reference sequence). V was shortened by 6 bases and J by 0 bases, with 19 bases between the two germline ends. The CDR3 totals 17 residues. The DNA of the CDR3 is TGTGCCAGCAGTGCTAGGGACTCTTCCCAGAGCACAGATACGCAGTATTTT. This gives the protein CASSARDSSQSTDTQYF.

The chain is built from TRBV12-3 or TRBV12-4 and TRBJ1-3; unclear D gene. The CDR3 covers 11 residues. The ends were cut back, 6 bases at V and 9 bases at J, with 9 bases in the middle. The CDR3 region is CASSTLGTIYF. The CDR3 nucleotides read TGTGCCAGCAGCACCCTAGGCACCATATATTTT.

The chain couples TRBV20-1 to TRBJ1-5; 8 bases fit TRBD1. Trimming at V came to 3 bases and at J to 4 bases, leaving 8 bases not matched to a gene. CDR1 is DFQATT, CDR2 SNEGSKA, per germline (reference sequence). The CDR3 spans 15 residues. CDR3 loop: CSASSGTGVNQPQHF. The CDR3 nucleotides are TGCAGTGCTAGTTCGGGGACAGGTGTTAATCAGCCCCAGCATTTT.

The chain couples TRBV5-1 to TRBJ1-1, with 8 bases fitting TRBD1. V lost 3 bases, J lost 1 base, and 5 bases stayed unmatched. There are 15 residues in the CDR3. Germline V gene lookup returns CDR1 SGHRS and CDR2 YFSETQ. The CDR3 spells CASSWGGQGNTEAFF. CDR3 nucleotide sequence: TGCGCCAGCAGCTGGGGTGGACAGGGGAACACTGAAGCTTTCTTT.

This clone was observed a handful of times. This chain joins TRBV12-5 and TRBJ2-1, with D possibly TRBD2 on 6 matching bases. The CDR3 length is 11 residues. Per germline, CDR1 LGHNT and CDR2 FRNRAP. The V gene lost 6 bases and the J gene lost 10 bases, with 10 bases spanning the gap. CDR3 in amino acids: CASGGGGEQFF. CDR3 bases: TGTGCTAGTGGGGGAGGAGGGGAGCAGTTCTTC.

The chain links TRBV7-8 to TRBJ1-6; D uncertain. Deletions cut 1 base from V and 9 bases from J, with 22 bases between. The CDR3 spans 18 residues. The germline CDR1 and CDR2 sequences are SGHVS and FQNEAQ. CDR3 nucleotide sequence: TGTGCCAGCAGCTTAGAAGGACTGTTAGTAAGTCGTGTTTCACCCCTCCACTTT. Translation: CASSLEGLLVSRVSPLHF.

This clone showed up just once. The rearrangement uses TRBV7-8 and TRBJ2-1; 8 bases match TRBD2. J lost 1 base, V lost 1 base, and 3 bases had no gene match. This CDR3 comprises 16 residues. Germline V gene data show CDR1 as SGHVS and CDR2 as FQNEAQ. Written as DNA, the CDR3 is TGTGCCAGCAGCTTAGAAGGGACTAGTTCCTACAATGAGCAGTTCTTC. As protein: CASSLEGTSSYNEQFF.

This sequence joins TRBV9 and TRBJ2-7, with a weak D call TRBD2 (5 bases). The CDR3 loop spans 13 amino acids. Trimming stripped 2 bases from V and 6 bases from J, with 12 bases between. CDR1 and CDR2 (germline): SGDLS, YYNGEE. CDR3 residues: CASSVELDGEQYF. DNA of the CDR3: TGTGCCAGCAGCGTGGAACTAGACGGCGAGCAGTACTTC.

The chain joins TRBV5-6 to TRBJ2-7, with TRBD2 as a possible D gene (5 bases). Germline assignment: CDR1 SGHDT and CDR2 YYEEEE. V lost 0 bases and J lost 4, with 8 bases in between. The CDR3 totals 13 residues. The CDR3 DNA is TGTGCCAGCAGCTTGGTGCCGGGATACGAGCAGTACGTC. Translating gives CASSLVPGYEQYV.

As DNA, the CDR3 is TGTGCCAGCAGTCTTAGCGGGAACTACGAGCAGTACTTC. Its translation: CASSLSGNYEQYF. The gene calls are TRBV6-5 and TRBJ2-7; TRBD2 matches at 8 bases. The germline gives CDR1 MNHEY, CDR2 SVGAGI. After removal of 5 bases from V and 3 bases from J, the junction contained 3 bases not matched to a gene. The CDR3 contains 13 residues.

V is TRBV6-5 and J is TRBJ2-1; 9 nucleotides line up with TRBD2. Germline loops: CDR1 MNHEY, CDR2 SVGAGI. The CDR3 is 15 amino acids. J was trimmed by 5 bases and V by 7 bases; bases with no gene match: 9. This CDR3 reads CASTPISGSHNEQFF. CDR3 sequence (DNA): TGTGCCAGCACCCCCATTAGCGGGAGCCACAATGAGCAGTTCTTC.

In this sample, this clone turned up a few times. This sequence joins TRBV6-5 and TRBJ1-5; D is perhaps TRBD1 (6 bases). The germline V and J ends were trimmed by 2 bases and 3 bases, with 8 bases remaining between them. CDR3 length equals 14 residues. Germline V gives CDR1 MNHEY, CDR2 SVGAGI. Here the CDR3 reads CASSYAGDNQPQHF. CDR3 nucleotides: TGTGCCAGCAGTTACGCAGGGGACAATCAGCCCCAGCATTTT.

In its sample, this clone was seen a few times. The chain uses TRBV7-2 and TRBJ1-3; 8 bases fit TRBD1. The CDR3 length is 15 residues. J lost 3 bases, V lost 5 bases, and 6 bases had no gene match. Germline assignment: CDR1 SGHTA and CDR2 FQGNSA. The DNA of the CDR3 is TGTGCCAGCAGCCCACAGGGGGGTCTTGGAAACACCATATATTTT. Protein sequence: CASSPQGGLGNTIYF.

The rearrangement uses TRBV7-2 and TRBJ1-3; TRBD1 agrees at 11 bases. CDR1 is SGHTA, CDR2 FQGNSA, per germline. Unmatched junction bases numbered 7, after V lost 5 bases and J lost 4 bases. The CDR3 sequence is 16 residues long. The CDR3 is CASSQQGQGAGNTIYF. CDR3 coding DNA: TGTGCCAGCAGCCAACAAGGACAGGGGGCAGGAAACACCATATATTTT.

The rearrangement uses TRBV28 and TRBJ1-1; possible D gene TRBD1, 6 bases. Germline CDR1 is MDHEN and CDR2 is SYDVKM. This CDR3 comprises 15 residues. V was shortened by 1 base and J by 0 bases, with 9 bases between the two germline ends. In DNA form, the CDR3 reads TGTGCCAGCAGTTTATTGGGGACAATGAACACTGAAGCTTTCTTT. Residues: CASSLLGTMNTEAFF.

The CDR3 nucleotides are TGTGCCAGCAGTGCCAACGGTGGCACTGAAGCTTTCTTT. Amino acid sequence: CASSANGGTEAFF. The rearrangement joins TRBV6-4 to TRBJ1-1; no clear D. Germline assignment: CDR1 MRHNA and CDR2 SNTAGT. Trimming took off 4 bases at V and 4 bases at J, with 10 bases between the two ends. The CDR3 loop spans 13 amino acids.

The chain joins TRBV19 to TRBJ1-2; perhaps TRBD1 as D (5 bases). Germline V gene data show CDR1 as LNHDA and CDR2 as SQIVND (reference sequence). V was pared by 3 bases and J by 7 bases, with 15 bases between. The CDR3 is 14 amino acids. This chain's CDR3 is CASSILEGSGGYTF. In nucleotides, the CDR3 is TGTGCCAGTAGTATTCTGGAGGGGAGTGGTGGCTACACCTTC.

This chain uses TRBV5-6 with TRBJ2-7, with 7 bases aligning to TRBD1. Germline CDR1 SGHDT, CDR2 YYEEEE. V was pared by 1 base and J by 3 bases, with 10 bases of the junction left unmatched. The CDR3 is made up of 16 amino acids. In nucleotides, the CDR3 is TGTGCCAGCAGCTTGACGGAAGGGACAGTTTACTACGAGCAGTACTTC. Protein: CASSLTEGTVYYEQYF. Variable domain in full (rest from reference TRBV5-6 and TRBJ2-7): DAGVTQSPTHLIKTRGQQVTLRCSPKSGHDTVSWYQQALGQGPQFIFQYYEEEERQRGNFPDRFSGHQFPNYSSELNVNALLLGDSALYLCASSLTEGTVYYEQYFGPGTRLTVT.

The genes are TRBV7-2 and TRBJ2-1; 10 bases agree with TRBD2. The germline V gene encodes CDR1 SGHTA and CDR2 FQGNSA. V trimming: 0 bases; J trimming: 2 bases; junction bases outside the gene matches: 13. This CDR3 region has 20 residues. CDR3 nucleotide sequence: TGTGCCAGCAGCTTAGCAGGGGCGGCTAGCGGGAGTTGGCCCTACAATGAGCAGTTCTTC. It is translated as CASSLAGAASGSWPYNEQFF.

This clone showed up just once. The chain employs TRBV27 and TRBJ1-5; no clear D. With 2 bases removed from V and 3 bases from J, the gap between germline ends came to 8 bases. Per the germline V gene, CDR1 is MNHEY and CDR2 is SMNVEV (reference sequence). This CDR3 is built from 14 residues. The CDR3 coding sequence is TGTGCCAGCAGTTTAGGCCAGTACAATCAGCCCCAGCATTTT. Translated, it gives CASSLGQYNQPQHF.

The V call is TRBV2, the J call TRBJ1-5; D call uncertain. Trimming removed 5 bases at V and 0 bases at J, with 8 bases between. Germline CDR1 SNHLY, CDR2 FYNNEI. The CDR3 length is 14 residues. CDR3 sequence (DNA): TGTGCCAGCAGTTCGGGGAATAGCAATCAGCCCCAGCATTTT. Its protein product is CASSSGNSNQPQHF.

The CDR3 sequence is CASSPHRTGDTEAFF. The CDR3 bases are TGTGCCAGCAGCCCCCATCGGACGGGGGACACTGAAGCTTTCTTT. V usage is TRBV3-1 (or the pseudogene TRBV3-2) and J usage is TRBJ1-1; maybe TRBD1 (5 bases). CDR1 and CDR2 (germline): LGHDT, YNNKEL (reference sequence). This CDR3 contains 15 residues. Trimming removed 4 bases at V and 3 bases at J, with 15 bases between.